The 28 T cell receptor beta chains in this list originate from one sample, sequenced in a study of T cells in tumors after PD-1 blockade. Using immunoSEQ multiplex PCR, the repertoire was profiled, and TCRdb retains in-frame clones only, with some absent. The sample shows around 60,000 clones, around four fifths of them seen only once. The material sequenced was PBMCs, taken before anti-PD-1 treatment. These receptors were taken from a human donor with basal cell carcinoma.

This chain joins TRBV27 and TRBJ2-1, with a tentative D call TRBD1 (6 bases). The CDR3 contains 18 residues. Germline values: CDR1 MNHEY, CDR2 SMNVEV (reference sequence). The ends were cut back, 3 bases at V and 0 bases at J, with 18 bases in the middle. The CDR3 DNA is TGTGCCAGCAGTTTTAACTCAGGGGTACCCTCCTCCTACAATGAGCAGTTCTTC. Translation: CASSFNSGVPSSYNEQFF.

This clone has just one count. The V call is TRBV5-5, the J call TRBJ1-5, with D perhaps matching TRBD1 (6 bases). The germline V gene encodes CDR1 SGHKS and CDR2 YYEKEE (reference sequence). The CDR3 is made up of 15 amino acids. Trimming left V 0 bases short and J 6 bases short, with 13 bases between. As DNA, the CDR3 is TGTGCCAGCAGCTTGGCCCCCCAGGGGAGTCAGCCCCAGCATTTT. This codes for CASSLAPQGSQPQHF. Variable domain in full (rest from reference TRBV5-5 and TRBJ1-5): DAGVTQSPTHLIKTRGQQVTLRCSPISGHKSVSWYQQVLGQGPQFIFQYYEKEERGRGNFPDRFSARQFPNYSSELNVNALLLGDSALYLCASSLAPQGSQPQHFGDGTRLSIL.

This clone occurred once. This chain joins TRBV9 and TRBJ1-1, with 7 bases matching TRBD1. The CDR3 has 16 residues. The germline CDR1 and CDR2 sequences are SGDLS and YYNGEE. Trimming at V came to 0 bases and at J to 1 base, leaving 6 bases not matched to a gene. The CDR3 coding sequence is TGTGCCAGCAGCGTAGCTTCACAGGGGCGGAACACTGAAGCTTTCTTT. Protein: CASSVASQGRNTEAFF.

This chain joins TRBV5-4 and TRBJ1-6; no clear D gene. The CDR3 is 15 residues long. Germline assignment: CDR1 SGHNT and CDR2 YYREEE (reference sequence). Trimming took 0 bases from V and 5 from J, leaving 9 bases between them. The CDR3 DNA sequence: TGTGCCAGCAGCTTGGGGGGTGGGAATAATTCACCCCTCCACTTT. Its protein is CASSLGGGNNSPLHF.

V and J are TRBV5-1 and TRBJ2-5; 9 bases line up with TRBD2. This CDR3 is built from 16 residues. Germline CDR1 reads SGHRS; CDR2 reads YFSETQ. V dropped 4 bases and J dropped 5; count of bases not matched to a gene: 12. CDR3 sequence (DNA): TGCGCCAGCAGCGCCATCGGCGGGGGGGCCCGGGAGACCCAGTACTTC. This codes for CASSAIGGGARETQYF.

This clone was detected once. The genes are TRBV6-2 or TRBV6-3 and TRBJ1-1; D gene ambiguous. Germline lookup yields CDR1 MNHEY and CDR2 SVGEGT. V dropped 0 bases and J dropped 10 bases, with 9 bases sitting between them. The CDR3 extends over 12 amino acids. CDR3 nucleotides: TGTGCCAGCAGTTACTCTGGAGGGCGAGCTTTCTTT. It codes for CASSYSGGRAFF.

This chain links TRBV5-6 with TRBJ1-2, with D uncertain. The CDR3 has 13 residues. The germline V gene encodes CDR1 SGHDT and CDR2 YYEEEE. Trimming shortened V by 0 bases and J by 12 bases, and 15 bases separated the two germline ends. The CDR3 spells CASSLGPAVLDTF. CDR3 DNA sequence: TGTGCCAGCAGCTTGGGCCCCGCAGTTCTGGACACCTTC.

The rearrangement uses TRBV14 and TRBJ2-3; D not certain. The CDR3 totals 13 residues. Trimming shortened V by 5 bases and J by 5 bases, and 11 bases separated the two germline ends. Germline CDR1 and CDR2: SGHDN and FVKESK. For the CDR3, the DNA is TGTGCCAGCAGCGTAACCGTGGGAGATACGCAGTATTTT. It is translated as CASSVTVGDTQYF.

The chain is built from TRBV5-1 and TRBJ2-1; D perhaps matches TRBD2 (7 bases). CDR1 SGHRS and CDR2 YFSETQ come from the germline V gene. Trimming pared 3 bases from V and 6 bases from J, leaving 19 bases between. CDR3 size: 16 residues. CDR3 DNA: TGCGCCAGCAGCTCCGTGGGGGCGGGGGCCCTCAATGAGCAGTTCTTC. Encoded protein: CASSSVGAGALNEQFF.

The rearrangement uses TRBV5-1 and TRBJ2-1; D gene ambiguous. The CDR3 is made up of 15 amino acids. Germline V gene sequence: CDR1 SGHRS, CDR2 YFSETQ. Between the trimmed V and J ends, which lost 0 bases and 4 bases, there was a span of 11 bases. CDR3 residues: CASSLDPVKYNEQFF. The CDR3 nucleotides are TGCGCCAGCAGCTTGGACCCGGTTAAATACAATGAGCAGTTCTTC.

The rearrangement uses TRBV12-5 and TRBJ2-7; D gene ambiguous. Germline CDR1 is LGHNT and CDR2 is FRNRAP. The germline V and J ends were trimmed by 2 bases and 5 bases, with 16 bases remaining between them. The CDR3 length is 15 residues. As DNA, the CDR3 is TGTGCTAGTGGTTTGTCATCAAGATACACGGACGAGCAGTACTTC. Translating it yields CASGLSSRYTDEQYF.

This clone occurred a few times. The genes are TRBV19 and TRBJ1-1; D call uncertain. This CDR3 has 13 amino acids. V lost 8 bases to trimming and J lost 3 bases, with 13 bases between them. In germline, CDR1 is LNHDA, CDR2 SQIVND (reference sequence). CDR3 residues: CASGREGYTEAFF. The CDR3 DNA reads as TGTGCCAGTGGGAGGGAGGGTTACACTGAAGCTTTCTTT.

The chain recombines TRBV19 with TRBJ1-2, with D possibly matching TRBD1 (6 bases). Germline CDR1 reads LNHDA; CDR2 reads SQIVND (reference sequence). The CDR3 sequence is 11 residues long. The germline V and J ends were trimmed by 7 bases and 5 bases, with 8 bases remaining between them. CDR3 DNA sequence: TGTGCCAGTATGGGGGCGTATGGCTACACCTTC. Residues: CASMGAYGYTF.

This clone was observed a single time. The chain's CDR3 is CASSRQGIRSTDTQYF. CDR3 nucleotide sequence: TGTGCCAGCAGTCGACAGGGAATAAGGTCAACAGATACGCAGTATTTT. V usage is TRBV3-1 (or the pseudogene TRBV3-2) and J usage is TRBJ2-3; TRBD1 matches at 7 bases. The germline gives CDR1 LGHDT, CDR2 YNNKEL (reference sequence). Germline trimming cut 6 bases from V and 3 bases from J; bases unmatched to any gene: 12. This CDR3 comprises 16 residues.

The chain carries TRBV4-1 and TRBJ2-5, with TRBD2 identical over 7 bases. CDR3 size: 15 residues. V dropped 2 bases and J dropped 4; count of bases not matched to a gene: 7. CDR1 is MGHRA, CDR2 YSYEKL, per germline. The CDR3 DNA follows: TGCGCCAGCAGCCAACTTGGACTAGTCGCAGAGACCCAGTACTTC. Its protein product is CASSQLGLVAETQYF.

The rearrangement links TRBV2 to TRBJ1-5, with D unresolved. The length of the CDR3 is 14 residues. Trimming pared 1 base from V and 4 bases from J, leaving 8 bases between. Germline assignment: CDR1 SNHLY and CDR2 FYNNEI. CDR3 in DNA: TGTGCCAGCAGTGAAGTCGGGGTTAATCAGCCCCAGCATTTT. It codes for CASSEVGVNQPQHF.

The chain joins TRBV25-1 to TRBJ1-4, with a possible D match to TRBD1 (6 bases). The germline CDR1 and CDR2 sequences are MGHDK and SYGVNS. V was pared by 7 bases and J by 4 bases, with 10 bases between. The CDR3 contains 13 residues. CDR3 in DNA: TGTGCCAGCAAGGGACAACTTAATGAAAAACTGTTTTTT. Its translation is CASKGQLNEKLFF.

This clone was detected a few times. The genes are TRBV10-3 and TRBJ2-1; 10 bases line up with TRBD2. Germline trimming cut 2 bases from V and 2 bases from J; bases unmatched to any gene: 3. There are 16 residues in the CDR3. The germline gives CDR1 ENHRY, CDR2 SYGVKD. The CDR3 spells CAISEITSGAYNEQFF. The CDR3 nucleotides read TGTGCCATCAGTGAGATTACTAGCGGGGCCTACAATGAGCAGTTCTTC.

The chain carries TRBV18 and TRBJ2-7; 9 nucleotides match TRBD1. CDR1 is KGHSH and CDR2 is LQKENI in the germline V gene. Germline trimming cut 4 bases from V and 6 bases from J; bases unmatched to any gene: 13. The CDR3 spans 16 residues. The CDR3 protein is CASSRTHGQGKVEQYF. The CDR3 DNA follows: TGTGCCAGCTCACGGACCCACGGACAGGGGAAAGTCGAGCAGTACTTC. The variable domain in full, completed from reference TRBV18 and TRBJ2-7, reads NAGVMQNPRHLVRRRGQEARLRCSPMKGHSHVYWYRQLPEEGLKFMVYLQKENIIDESGMPKERFSAEFPKEGPSILRIQQVVRGDSAAYFCASSRTHGQGKVEQYFGPGTRLTVT.

The chain combines TRBV30 with TRBJ1-5; D is possibly TRBD1 (5 bases). Germline assignment: CDR1 GTSNPN and CDR2 SVGIG (reference sequence). CDR3 length equals 15 residues. The V end was cut by 0 bases, the J end by 3 bases, with 12 bases between. Written as DNA, the CDR3 is TGTGCCTGGAGTGTACGTGGGGGTCTCAATCAGCCCCAGCATTTT. This sequence encodes CAWSVRGGLNQPQHF.

This clone occurred a few times. The J gene is TRBJ1-2, the V gene TRBV7-6, with D possibly being TRBD1 (5 bases). Trimming cost V 4 bases and J 4 bases, with 10 bases left between them. The CDR3 has 13 residues. CDR1 and CDR2 from the germline V gene are SGHVS and FNYEAQ. DNA of the CDR3: TGTGCCAGCAGCTCGGGACCGAGCTATGGCTACACCTTC. Amino acids: CASSSGPSYGYTF.

The chain recombines TRBV30 with TRBJ1-2; D unclear. Germline-derived CDR1 and CDR2 are GTSNPN and SVGIG (reference sequence). This CDR3 is built from 13 residues. Trimming removed 1 base at V and 3 bases at J, with 9 bases between. The CDR3 sequence is CAWSAGRDYGYTF. Written as DNA, the CDR3 is TGTGCCTGGAGTGCAGGTCGGGACTATGGCTACACCTTC.

The chain has TRBV6-4 and TRBJ1-1; no reliable D call. The CDR3 loop spans 17 amino acids. Germline V gene data show CDR1 as MRHNA and CDR2 as SNTAGT. V was shortened by 3 bases and J by 0 bases, with 17 bases between the two germline ends. CDR3 residues: CASSEFLGRRLNTEAFF. The CDR3 DNA reads as TGTGCCAGCAGTGAATTCTTAGGCAGGAGACTGAACACTGAAGCTTTCTTT.

The chain has TRBV7-9 and TRBJ1-1, with D possibly matching TRBD1 (6 bases). The germline V and J ends were trimmed by 3 bases and 4 bases, with 18 bases remaining between them. CDR3 length: 16 amino acids. Germline V lookup: CDR1 SEHNR, CDR2 FQNEAQ (reference sequence). The DNA for the CDR3 is TGTGCCAGCAGCTTTGGACTTTTCGGCAGGGGCACTGAAGCTTTCTTT. It specifies CASSFGLFGRGTEAFF.

The chain recombines TRBV29-1 with TRBJ2-5, with a weak D call TRBD2 (6 bases). This CDR3 spans 14 amino acids. V was pared by 5 bases and J by 7 bases, with 20 bases between. Germline lookup yields CDR1 SQVTM and CDR2 ANQGSEA. CDR3 residues: CSVTPGAKVGTQYF. In DNA form, the CDR3 reads TGCAGCGTTACTCCGGGAGCAAAGGTGGGGACCCAGTACTTC. The complete variable domain, with remaining parts taken from reference TRBV29-1 and TRBJ2-5, reads SAVISQKPSRDICQRGTSLTIQCQVDSQVTMMFWYRQQPGQSLTLIATANQGSEATYESGFVIDKFPISRPNLTFSTLTVSNMSPEDSSIYLCSVTPGAKVGTQYFGPGTRLLVL.

The chain links TRBV19 to TRBJ2-3; tentatively, D is TRBD1 or TRBD2 (5 bases each). The germline CDR1 and CDR2 sequences are LNHDA and SQIVND (reference sequence). The V and J ends lost 6 bases and 4 bases respectively, with 17 bases between them. CDR3 length: 15 residues. CDR3 coding DNA: TGTGCCAGTAGCCGGTCCACGGGGCCGGCAGATACGCAGTATTTT. It specifies CASSRSTGPADTQYF.

The chain joins TRBV7-9 to TRBJ2-7, with 12 positions matching TRBD2. This CDR3 comprises 16 residues. Trimming at V came to 5 bases and at J to 1 base, leaving 6 bases not matched to a gene. Germline CDR1 is SEHNR and CDR2 is FQNEAQ (reference sequence). The CDR3 reads CASSTTSGGNSYEQYF. The CDR3 DNA follows: TGTGCCAGCAGCACGACTAGCGGGGGCAATTCCTACGAGCAGTACTTC.

The rearrangement uses TRBV3-1 (or the pseudogene TRBV3-2) and TRBJ1-3, with D hard to call. Germline assignment: CDR1 LGHDT and CDR2 YNNKEL (reference sequence). The CDR3 contains 15 residues. The V end was cut by 7 bases, the J end by 3 bases, with 16 bases between. The CDR3 nucleotides are TGTGCCAGCACTTCATGGGCGGTAGGTGGAAACACCATATATTTT. Translated, it gives CASTSWAVGGNTIYF.